This entry describes one TCR beta chain. Its target is not known. This sample is part of a study of cytomegalovirus exposure and HLA in healthy donors. Study-wide background: Both the roughly 120 validation repertoires and the roughly 640 first-cohort repertoires used the same platform, as reported by a later analysis. Regarding the study as a whole: Associated with cytomegalovirus, according to the listing, were some 150 TCR beta chains. There were a few CMV-associated chains whose specificity for CMV antigens was confirmed in vitro.

The CDR3 extends over 15 amino acids. The J segment lost 5 bases and the V segment lost 6 bases, leaving 6 bases of the junction unmatched. CDR1 and CDR2 (germline): MNHEY, SVGAGI. Some clones are missing from TCRdb's copy, which holds only in-frame ones; the method was immunoSEQ multiplex PCR. The sample carries a few hundred thousand clones, roughly 87% recorded once. The source material was PBMCs. The chain has TRBV6-5 and TRBJ2-3; 12 bases map to TRBD2. The TCR comes from a man aged 30 to 39 in good health and CMV-seronegative. The DNA of the CDR3 is TGTGCCAGCAGCCCTAGCGGGGGGGCCGTAGATACGCAGTATTTT. Translation gives CASSPSGGAVDTQYF.